This T cell receptor (beta chain) is from a study of blood T cell repertoires in COVID-19. Sequencing was performed with immunoSEQ multiplex PCR; in TCRdb, only in-frame clones are kept and a portion is missing. The sample holds some 110,000 clones, 75% to 90% seen once. Trimming left V 2 bases short and J 11 bases short, with 21 bases between. This CDR3 is 15 amino acids long. Germline CDR1 is MNHNS and CDR2 is SASEGT. The rearrangement links TRBV6-1 to TRBJ1-1; weak D call: TRBD1 (6 bases). The source is a woman in her seventies with acute or convalescent COVID-19. What was sequenced was peripheral blood. CDR3 amino acids: CASSEYLGAARRAFF. The CDR3 nucleotides are TGTGCCAGCAGTGAATATCTGGGGGCCGCAAGGAGGGCTTTCTTT.